These 30 T cell receptor beta chains came from one sample sequenced in a study of blood T cell repertoires in COVID-19 (dated by TCRdb to the early 2020s). Library preparation was by the immunoSEQ multiplex PCR assay. This is the immuneACCESS table as TCRdb keeps it, with only in-frame sequences that have V and J called. A part of the clones is gone; compared with another copy, unresolved V genes explain less than half, and the rest is unexplained. This sample has approximately 90,000 clones in its table, and more than 60% of those were observed once. The ten largest clones represent under 50% of the sample. Material for sequencing was peripheral blood. These receptors all stem from a human donor in a cohort sampled during active COVID-19.

The genes are TRBV5-6 and TRBJ2-7; maybe TRBD1 (7 bases). This CDR3 contains 16 residues. Germline assignment: CDR1 SGHDT and CDR2 YYEEEE. Between the trimmed V and J ends, which lost 3 bases and 1 base, there was a span of 17 bases. CDR3 in DNA: TGTGCCAGCAGCTGGAGGGCAGGGGGAGGTTCCTACGAGCAGTACTTC. As protein: CASSWRAGGGSYEQYF.

The CDR3 bases are TGTGCCAGCTCACCACCCCGGACAGGGAACTATGGCTACACCTTC. Amino acid sequence: CASSPPRTGNYGYTF. This rearrangement joins TRBV18 to TRBJ1-2; 8 bases are a match to TRBD1. The junction had 2 bases not matched to a gene; V was cut back by 0 bases and J by 2 bases. Germline lookup yields CDR1 KGHSH and CDR2 LQKENI. The CDR3 length is 15 residues.

V gene TRBV5-5 combines with J gene TRBJ1-1; D unclear. CDR1 is SGHKS and CDR2 is YYEKEE in the germline V gene (reference sequence). V was shortened by 1 base and J by 4 bases, with 8 bases between the two germline ends. The CDR3 is 13 amino acids. The CDR3 region has the DNA TGTGCCAGCAGCTTGACAGTGTCCACTGAAGCTTTCTTT. Translating gives CASSLTVSTEAFF.

The chain couples TRBV24-1 to TRBJ2-2; 8 positions match TRBD2. CDR3 size: 14 residues. Per germline, CDR1 KGHDR and CDR2 SFDVKD. The V and J ends lost 9 bases and 1 base, in that order; junction bases with no gene match: 3. CDR3 nucleotides: TGTGCCACCCATAGCGGGAAGAACACCGGGGAGCTGTTTTTT. It is translated as CATHSGKNTGELFF.

The chain links TRBV19 to TRBJ1-4; weak D call: TRBD1 (6 bases). This CDR3 contains 15 residues. Trimming took 3 bases from V and 4 from J, leaving 12 bases between them. Germline V lookup: CDR1 LNHDA, CDR2 SQIVND (reference sequence). The CDR3 sequence: CASSIGGQRNEKLFF. As DNA, the CDR3 is TGTGCCAGTAGTATTGGCGGACAGCGTAATGAAAAACTGTTTTTT.

The chain employs TRBV14 and TRBJ1-5; D gene ambiguous. V lost 4 bases, J lost 0 bases, and 7 bases lay in between. Germline values: CDR1 SGHDN, CDR2 FVKESK. This CDR3 spans 14 amino acids. Here the CDR3 reads CASSLAGSNQPQHF. The CDR3 DNA sequence: TGTGCCAGCAGCCTTGCGGGTAGCAATCAGCCCCAGCATTTT.

J is TRBJ2-3 and V is TRBV30; tentative D call: TRBD1 (5 bases). V was shortened by 1 base and J by 2 bases, with 10 bases between the two germline ends. The CDR3 has 14 residues. Germline CDR1 reads GTSNPN; CDR2 reads SVGIG (reference sequence). In nucleotides, the CDR3 is TGTGCCTGGAGTGGGACACACAACACAGATACGCAGTATTTT. Amino acids: CAWSGTHNTDTQYF.

This clone was seen more than once but under ten times. The chain is built from TRBV6-5 and TRBJ1-2; TRBD1 might be the D (5 bases). The CDR3 spans 15 residues. Germline V gene lookup returns CDR1 MNHEY and CDR2 SVGAGI. The ends were cut back, 5 bases at V and 5 bases at J, with 18 bases in the middle. The CDR3 DNA sequence: TGTGCCAGCAGTCTGGCGGGGCCCGGGGGGTATGGCTACACCTTC. Its translation is CASSLAGPGGYGYTF.

This rearrangement joins TRBV27 to TRBJ1-1; TRBD1 is a possible D gene (6 bases). Germline lookup yields CDR1 MNHEY and CDR2 SMNVEV (reference sequence). The CDR3 has 13 amino acids. V was clipped by 7 bases and J by 1 base, with 10 bases between them. CDR3: CASTRGANTEAFF. The CDR3 nucleotides read TGTGCCAGCACCCGGGGGGCGAACACTGAAGCTTTCTTT.

This chain links TRBV21-1 with TRBJ2-7; the D call in the table, TRBD1, was not verified against the DNA. TRBV21-1 is listed as a pseudogene. This CDR3 comprises 16 residues. CDR3 sequence (DNA): TGTGCCAGCAGCAAAGGGCAGGACAGGGGATTGTACGAGCAGTACTTC. Translation: CASSKGQDRGLYEQYF.

V gene TRBV3-1 (or the pseudogene TRBV3-2) combines with J gene TRBJ2-7; a possible D gene is TRBD2 (6 bases). The CDR3 contains 14 residues. Trimming shortened V by 4 bases and J by 4 bases, and 14 bases separated the two germline ends. Germline V gene sequence: CDR1 LGHDT, CDR2 YNNKEL (reference sequence). The CDR3: CASSLSGGSYEQYF. DNA for the CDR3: TGTGCCAGCAGCCTTAGCGGAGGTAGTTACGAGCAGTACTTC.

The genes are TRBV7-9 and TRBJ2-1; weak D call: TRBD2 (6 bases). The CDR3 is 13 amino acids. From germline, CDR1 is SEHNR and CDR2 FQNEAQ (reference sequence). Deletions cut 9 bases from V and 4 bases from J, with 13 bases between. The CDR3 DNA is TGTGCCAGTTACGGGGGAAATTACAATGAGCAGTTCTTC. Its translation is CASYGGNYNEQFF.

The chain combines TRBV4-2 with TRBJ2-3; 9 nucleotides match TRBD2. CDR1 and CDR2 from the germline V gene are LGHNA and YNFKEQ. Trimming cost V 0 bases and J 0 bases; bases outside gene matches: 10. This CDR3 comprises 19 residues. The CDR3 here is CASSQDPFRTSDSTDTQYF. For the CDR3, the DNA is TGTGCCAGCAGCCAAGATCCCTTCCGGACTAGCGATAGCACAGATACGCAGTATTTT.

V and J are TRBV5-6 and TRBJ2-7, with D unresolved. CDR3 length: 13 residues. From germline, CDR1 is SGHDT and CDR2 YYEEEE. Trimming pared 2 bases from V and 2 bases from J, leaving 8 bases between. This chain's CDR3 is CASSFVQAYEQYF. CDR3 nucleotides: TGTGCCAGCAGCTTTGTTCAGGCCTACGAGCAGTACTTC.

The V gene is TRBV7-8, the J gene TRBJ2-2; D might be TRBD1 (5 bases). Per the germline V gene, CDR1 is SGHVS and CDR2 is FQNEAQ. The V gene lost 2 bases and the J gene lost 6 bases, with 10 bases spanning the gap. This CDR3 region has 14 residues. In nucleotides, the CDR3 is TGTGCCAGCAGCTTAAGTATAGGGGCCGGGGAGCTGTTTTTT. This sequence encodes CASSLSIGAGELFF.

The chain carries TRBV5-1 and TRBJ2-7; weak D call: TRBD1 (5 bases). The germline V and J ends were trimmed by 4 bases and 7 bases, with 12 bases remaining between them. CDR3 length: 12 residues. CDR1 SGHRS and CDR2 YFSETQ come from the germline V gene. The CDR3 DNA reads TGCGCCAGCAGCACTCAGGGTTGGGAGCAGTACTTC. Residues: CASSTQGWEQYF. Filled out from reference TRBV5-1 and TRBJ2-7, the complete variable domain reads KAGVTQTPRYLIKTRGQQVTLSCSPISGHRSVSWYQQTPGQGLQFLFEYFSETQRNKGNFPGRFSGRQFSNSRSEMNVSTLELGDSALYLCASSTQGWEQYFGPGTRLTVT.

J is TRBJ2-7 and V is TRBV5-1; D is uncertain. The length of the CDR3 is 13 residues. The germline V gene has CDR1 SGHRS and CDR2 YFSETQ. Trimming cost V 0 bases and J 4 bases, with 8 bases left between them. The CDR3 reads CASSLGSGYEQYF. CDR3 nucleotides: TGCGCCAGCAGCTTGGGATCAGGTTACGAGCAGTACTTC.

The rearrangement uses TRBV6-2 or TRBV6-3 and TRBJ2-1; TRBD1 agrees at 8 bases. This CDR3 comprises 15 residues. J gave up 5 bases and V 4 bases, and 7 bases lay outside the gene matches. CDR1 is MNHEY and CDR2 is SVGEGT in the germline V gene. The CDR3 nucleotides are TGTGCCAGCAGTTGGTTGGGACAGGACAACAATGAGCAGTTCTTC. Its translation is CASSWLGQDNNEQFF.

V is TRBV7-9 and J is TRBJ2-3; D perhaps matches TRBD2 (7 bases). Trimming cost V 4 bases and J 4 bases, with 12 bases left between them. This CDR3 spans 14 amino acids. Per germline, CDR1 SEHNR and CDR2 FQNEAQ (reference sequence). CDR3 residues: CASSSGGEADTQYF. DNA of the CDR3: TGTGCCAGCAGCTCGGGGGGCGAGGCAGATACGCAGTATTTT.

This clone was detected many times. This chain uses TRBV5-1 with TRBJ2-1, with TRBD1 identical over 10 bases. Germline V gene data show CDR1 as SGHRS and CDR2 as YFSETQ. CDR3 length: 14 amino acids. V lost 4 bases, J lost 7 bases, and 5 bases stayed unmatched. This CDR3 is CASSPGQGLNEQFF. For the CDR3, the DNA is TGCGCCAGCAGCCCGGGACAGGGGTTGAATGAGCAGTTCTTC.

The J gene is TRBJ2-5, the V gene TRBV6-5; 7 nucleotides align to TRBD2. The V and J ends lost 0 bases and 5 bases, in that order; junction bases with no gene match: 3. Per germline, CDR1 MNHEY and CDR2 SVGAGI. This CDR3 has 14 amino acids. The CDR3 DNA sequence: TGTGCCAGCAGTTACTCTTCTAGCGGCGAGACCCAGTACTTC. It encodes CASSYSSSGETQYF.

The chain links TRBV28 to TRBJ1-5; D may be TRBD1 (6 bases). Germline V gene lookup returns CDR1 MDHEN and CDR2 SYDVKM. The CDR3 runs 15 residues. Trimming removed 2 bases at V and 6 bases at J, with 14 bases between. CDR3 coding DNA: TGTGCCAGCAGTTTAGGGGCAGGGGTTTTTCAGCCCCAGCATTTT. It translates to CASSLGAGVFQPQHF.

This clone has only one observation. The chain combines TRBV28 with TRBJ2-1; unclear D gene. The CDR3 spans 15 residues. Trimming pared 3 bases from V and 4 bases from J, leaving 13 bases between. Germline assignment: CDR1 MDHEN and CDR2 SYDVKM. In nucleotides, the CDR3 is TGTGCCAGCAGTTTGCGTAGCCCCCTATACAATGAGCAGTTCTTC. Amino acids: CASSLRSPLYNEQFF.

The rearrangement uses TRBV9 and TRBJ2-3; 8 nucleotides agree with TRBD2. Germline CDR1 SGDLS, CDR2 YYNGEE. The CDR3 is 16 residues long. J lost 5 bases, V lost 0 bases, and 8 bases had no gene match. CDR3 protein: CASSVAGGLDLDTQYF. The CDR3 nucleotides are TGTGCCAGCAGCGTAGCTGGGGGACTAGATCTAGATACGCAGTATTTT.

The chain joins TRBV24-1 to TRBJ2-2; TRBD2 agrees at 7 bases. CDR3 length: 15 residues. Germline V lookup: CDR1 KGHDR, CDR2 SFDVKD. Trimming at V came to 5 bases and at J to 5 bases, leaving 7 bases not matched to a gene. This CDR3 reads CATSAAGSGTGELFF. The CDR3 nucleotides are TGTGCCACCAGTGCAGCGGGAAGTGGGACCGGGGAGCTGTTTTTT.

J is TRBJ2-7 and V is TRBV11-2; no clear D gene. This CDR3 is 14 amino acids long. The ends were cut back, 5 bases at V and 7 bases at J, with 18 bases in the middle. Germline CDR1 and CDR2: SGHAT and FQNNGV. CDR3 in DNA: TGTGCCAGCAGCCCGAGCCCCGGAGTCTCTGAGCAGTACTTC. Its translation is CASSPSPGVSEQYF.

V usage is TRBV10-1 and J usage is TRBJ1-1; no definite D call. The CDR3 extends over 15 amino acids. Germline V gene data show CDR1 as WNHNN and CDR2 as SYGVQD (reference sequence). V was cut by 1 base and J by 2 bases, with 11 bases left in between. CDR3 protein: CASSELEGLNTEAFF. Written as DNA, the CDR3 is TGCGCCAGCAGTGAGTTGGAGGGCCTTAACACTGAAGCTTTCTTT.

V gene TRBV27 combines with J gene TRBJ2-5, with 9 bases lining up with TRBD2. The CDR3 extends over 14 amino acids. Germline CDR1 reads MNHEY; CDR2 reads SMNVEV (reference sequence). Germline trimming cut 4 bases from V and 6 bases from J; bases unmatched to any gene: 6. This chain's CDR3 is CASSSEAGGQTQYF. As DNA, the CDR3 is TGTGCCAGCAGTTCAGAAGCGGGGGGACAGACCCAGTACTTC.

The chain couples TRBV4-1 to TRBJ2-3, with 10 bases aligning to TRBD2. V lost 0 bases to trimming and J lost 3 bases; unmatched junction nucleotides: 9. Germline values: CDR1 MGHRA, CDR2 YSYEKL. The CDR3 loop spans 18 amino acids. CDR3 sequence (DNA): TGCGCCAGCAGCCAAGAGACTAGGCTAGCGGGGGTTACAGATACGCAGTATTTT. Translation gives CASSQETRLAGVTDTQYF.

V is TRBV7-8 and J is TRBJ1-2; 7 bases are shared with TRBD1. Germline loops: CDR1 SGHVS, CDR2 FQNEAQ. Losses at the gene ends were 6 bases for V and 8 bases for J; bases not matched to a gene: 12. The CDR3 has 14 residues. The CDR3 sequence is CASSRQTGSLGYTF. In nucleotides, the CDR3 is TGTGCCAGCAGTAGGCAGACAGGGTCGTTAGGCTACACCTTC.